This TCR beta chain comes out of a study of cytomegalovirus exposure and HLA in healthy donors. Study details: Out of about 170 million T cells, an earlier analysis found fewer than 140 million unique TCR beta sequences in total. General study findings and limits: In a later analysis, TCR beta V- and J-gene trimming was associated with a missense DCLRE1C variant.

PCR involved 60 Vbeta and 13 Jbeta primers. The assay was immunoSEQ multiplex PCR, and TCRdb's table has in-frame clones only and misses some. The table records 49,000 or so clones, about 81% of them present only once. Worth noting for this clone: Antigen specificity is unknown.

The length of the CDR3 is 16 residues. Germline V gives CDR1 LNHDA, CDR2 SQIVND (reference sequence). The ends lost 5 bases at V and 4 bases at J; junction bases unmatched: 13. V usage is TRBV19 and J usage is TRBJ1-2, with 7 positions matching TRBD1. Sequenced sample: PBMCs. This TCR was sampled from a boy younger than 18 in good health and CMV-seropositive. The CDR3 loop is CASSVNSGTVTYGYTF. CDR3 bases: TGTGCCAGTAGTGTGAATTCCGGGACAGTGACCTATGGCTACACCTTC.